This T cell receptor (beta chain) was documented in a study of blood T cells in healthy people across ages (dated by TCRdb to the mid-2010s). Context from the whole study: Template switching captured roughly one uniquely barcoded TCR beta cDNA molecule per two T cells in model experiments. Using the same blood draw, the study looked at two additional independent replicas of 1 million unique cDNA reads for two donors, one aged 18 to 30 and the other aged 80 or older. Using deep sequencing normalized with unique cDNA molecular identifiers, the study measured how TCR beta repertoire diversity changes with age. Donors of different ages were randomly distributed across sequencing lanes to avoid experimental bias. Donors were grouped into four age groups: young (average approximately 15 years), middle-aged (approximately 41), aged (around 60) and long-lived (less than 85). Overall study results and their limits: Donor CMV infection status was unknown, potentially confounding age-related changes in expanded clonotypes. The percentage of naive T cells measured by flow cytometry correlated strongly with observed TCR beta diversity. Estimates of total diversity based on one million sequenced T cells were regarded as lower bounds and as underestimates. The long-lived group showed more naive CD4+ T cells, fewer expanded clones and increased TCR diversity than the aged group, suggesting age selection. Observed TCR beta diversity per million T cells fell roughly linearly with age, and a significant reduction was already apparent by age roughly 41. Because profiling used bulk unsorted PBMCs, naive and antigen-experienced compartments could not be compared conclusively.

Its CDR3 holds 15 amino acids, cysteine through phenylalanine. Of the read, only the CDR3 DNA is kept; its 45 bases are in frame from base 1. As encoded in the germline V gene (reference sequence), CDR1 is DFQATT while CDR2 is SNEGSKA. The junction shows trimming of 6 bases on V and 6 bases on J, plus 20 bases between the germline ends. The donors were 40 or so Caucasian individuals from Russia, aged roughly 6 to 100 years, who were systemically healthy. Around 9.8 milliliters of peripheral blood were collected from each donor into EDTA-treated Vacutainer tubes. Ficoll-Paque density-gradient centrifugation was used to isolate PBMCs, with at least 7 million obtained per sample. Total RNA, at least 6 micrograms per sample, was extracted from PBMCs with Trizol reagent. For every donor, flow cytometry on a PBMC aliquot measured the percentage of naive CD45RAhigh/CD27high T cells. Libraries were built with 5' RACE. Sequencing instrument: Illumina HiSeq 2500. The second PCR ran for about 7 to 11 cycles and used a J-beta primer mix along with a sample-barcoded 5' primer. A unique molecular identifier was introduced onto each TCR beta cDNA molecule by a template-switch 5' adaptor carrying 12 random nucleotides. At least 2.5 million CDR3-containing paired-end reads were obtained from each sample. First-strand cDNA was synthesized from all RNA with the Mint cDNA synthesis kit, primed by a TRBC-specific oligonucleotide. After uracil-DNA glycosylase treatment, a first 18-cycle PCR used universal primers M1SS and BC2_uni_R on all cDNA. The authors processed their data as follows. Normalization of each sample was performed by random selection of 1 million high-quality reads, each carrying a distinct molecular identifier. Instead of being binned into consensus sequences, reads with shared molecular identifiers were discarded. MiTCR, run with a Q25 quality threshold and the strictest error-elimination algorithm, handled CDR3 identification, clonotype clustering and error correction. A nonparametric unseen species model using Euler transformation provided a lower-bound estimate of total TCR beta diversity. TCRdb reworked the public reads: Q25 trimming with fastp, MiXCR clone assembly, productive beta chains retained. For every CDR3 protein sequence, its rows merge into one entry that carries the most common genes and DNA. For this entry, the V and J calls and clone size follow TCRdb and not the study's own pipeline. The sample table contains fewer than 1,000,000 distinct CDR3 sequences; only one count was recorded for about 47% of them. The ten largest clones represent less than 20% of the sample.

For this clonotype: Which antigen it targets is not known. It has no much larger one-base neighbor in the sample; base qualities were not kept.

The TCR comes from an elderly man in good health. Recombination connected TRBV20-1 to TRBJ1-4; the D gene is perhaps TRBD1, from 5 matching bases. The sequenced sample was blood. The CDR3 in this case is CSASGTHGADEKLFF. The DNA is as follows: TGCAGTGCGAGCGGGACTCACGGGGCAGATGAAAAACTGTTTTTT.